In its sample, the clone carrying this T cell receptor (beta chain) was seen many times. About 10 ml of fresh peripheral blood supplied the PBMCs. The sample originates from a study of T cells in Graves' hyperthyroidism and ophthalmopathy. The source material, RNA transcripts, was used to amplify TCR beta CDR3 regions. The primer set for the first-round RT-PCR of the TCR CDR3 was HTBI. A single record per CDR3 protein comes from TCRdb applying MiXCR to the multiplex PCR reads. The sample includes around 300,000 distinct CDR3 sequences, about an eighth of them seen just once. This sequence originates from a woman in her twenties or thirties with Graves' hyperthyroidism that later progressed to Graves' ophthalmopathy. The source material was blood.

The CDR3 region has the DNA TGTGCCAGCAGTCTCAACAGGGCGGGCTACGAGCAGTACTTC. Translating it yields CASSLNRAGYEQYF. V and J are TRBV27 and TRBJ2-7; possibly TRBD1 for D (6 bases). V shed 5 bases and J shed 3 bases, with 14 bases lying between them. The V gene's germline CDR1 is MNHEY and CDR2 SMNVEV (reference sequence). CDR3 length: 14 residues.